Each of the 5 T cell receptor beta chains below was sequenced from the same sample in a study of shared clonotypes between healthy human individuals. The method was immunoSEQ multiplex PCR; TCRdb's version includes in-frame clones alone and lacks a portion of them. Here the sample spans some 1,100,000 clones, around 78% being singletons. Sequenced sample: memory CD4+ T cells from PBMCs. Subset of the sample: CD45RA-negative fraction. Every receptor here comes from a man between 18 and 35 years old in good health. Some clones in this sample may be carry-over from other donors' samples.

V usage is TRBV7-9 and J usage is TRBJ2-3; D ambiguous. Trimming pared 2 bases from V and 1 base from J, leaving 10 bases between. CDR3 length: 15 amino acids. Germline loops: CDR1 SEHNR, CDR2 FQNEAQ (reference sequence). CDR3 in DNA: TGTGCCAGCAGCTTACGAGCGTACGGCACAGATACGCAGTATTTT. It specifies CASSLRAYGTDTQYF.

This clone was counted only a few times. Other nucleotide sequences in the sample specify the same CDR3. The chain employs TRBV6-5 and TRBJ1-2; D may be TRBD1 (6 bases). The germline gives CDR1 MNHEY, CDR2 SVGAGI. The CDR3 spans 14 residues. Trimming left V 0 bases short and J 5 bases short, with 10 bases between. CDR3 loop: CASSYSQGAYGYTF. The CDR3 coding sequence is TGTGCCAGCAGTTACTCACAGGGAGCGTATGGCTACACCTTC.

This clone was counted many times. CDR3 nucleotides: TGTGCCAGCAGTTACTCAGGGTTCCTCACTGAAGCTTTCTTT. Its protein is CASSYSGFLTEAFF. The chain uses TRBV6-5 and TRBJ1-1; D is uncertain. This CDR3 is 14 amino acids long. Trimming shortened V by 0 bases and J by 4 bases, and 9 bases separated the two germline ends. Germline CDR1 is MNHEY and CDR2 is SVGAGI.

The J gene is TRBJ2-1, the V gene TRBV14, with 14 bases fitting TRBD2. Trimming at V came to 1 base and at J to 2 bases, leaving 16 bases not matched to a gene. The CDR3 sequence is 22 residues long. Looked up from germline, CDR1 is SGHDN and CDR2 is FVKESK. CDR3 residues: CASSQVRTRGLAGVFTYNEQFF. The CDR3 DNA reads TGTGCCAGCAGCCAAGTCCGGACCCGGGGACTAGCGGGAGTCTTTACCTACAATGAGCAGTTCTTC.

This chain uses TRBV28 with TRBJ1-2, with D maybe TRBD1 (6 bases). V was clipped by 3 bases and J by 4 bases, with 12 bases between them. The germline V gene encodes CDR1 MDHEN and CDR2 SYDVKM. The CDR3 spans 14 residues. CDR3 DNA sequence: TGTGCCAGCAGTTTGGGGACAAGCTTCTATGGCTACACCTTC. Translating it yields CASSLGTSFYGYTF.